This T cell receptor beta chain was captured by sequencing in a study of CD8 T cells in Susac syndrome. RNA was extracted with the RNeasy kit, and a quantity of roughly 0.45 to 1 ug was reverse transcribed using random hexamers. TCRdb re-derived calls from the immunoSEQ multiplex PCR reads in MiXCR, one entry per CDR3 protein. The table has tens of thousands of distinct CDR3 sequences, about 92% seen once. The CDR3 is 16 amino acids. Deletions cut 6 bases from V and 0 bases from J, with 16 bases between. Germline loops: CDR1 MDHEN, CDR2 SYDVKM. Sequencing of TCR beta was performed on blood CD8+ T cells and on blood CD4+ T cells. Negative isolation yielded CD8+ and CD4+ T cells; FACS enriched TEMRA cells.

This sequence was found in a human donor in good health. The specimen was CD8+ T cells from PBMCs. The chain combines TRBV28 with TRBJ2-3, with D unresolved. CDR3 loop: CASSSLGSPSTDTQYF. In nucleotides, the CDR3 is TGTGCCAGCAGCTCCTTGGGTAGCCCTAGCACAGATACGCAGTATTTT.